The rows below give T cell receptor beta chains drawn from one sample of a study of blood T cell repertoires in COVID-19. Profiling relied on immunoSEQ multiplex PCR, and the TCRdb table lists in-frame clones only, not all of them. The repertoire holds fewer than 200,000 clones, with roughly 88% as singletons. The sample was peripheral blood. Every receptor here comes from a man between 60 and 70 years old who had recovered from COVID-19. CDR3s leave out the opening cysteine and the closing phenylalanine or tryptophan. A D gene is named only where the DNA matches it firmly.

j_call d_call v_call cdr3_aa
TRBJ2-5 - TRBV29-1 SVGKAGETQY
TRBJ1-5 - TRBV5-6 ASSNAGGNQPQH
TRBJ2-3 TRBD2 TRBV3-1/TRBV3-2 ASSLNSGGTDTQY
TRBJ1-6 - TRBV5-6 ASSTDLSSYNSPLH
TRBJ2-7 - TRBV6-5 ASSYSRGQGGSEQY
TRBJ2-7 TRBD1 TRBV10-1 ASSTTGGENEQY
TRBJ1-2 TRBD1 TRBV19 ASSTGTGGYGYT
TRBJ2-4 TRBD1 TRBV7-2 ASSSMAADRGEVGIQY
TRBJ2-2 TRBD1 TRBV27 ATTPTGGPGELF
TRBJ2-2 - TRBV6-4 ASPWQGPGGELF
TRBJ1-4 TRBD1 TRBV5-1 ASSLAGDREKLF
TRBJ2-1 TRBD1 TRBV4-3 ASSRTGTGGRNEQF
TRBJ2-5 TRBD2 TRBV10-2 ASSYGLALHRETQY
TRBJ1-2 - TRBV6-4 ASLLGAGAICGYT
TRBJ2-5 - TRBV29-1 SVEDGATNY
TRBJ2-2 - TRBV7-3 ASSLSIPGPGTGELF
TRBJ1-6 - TRBV12-5 ASGLVLGTTIYNSPLH
TRBJ1-1 - TRBV2 ASSRQPLNTEAF
TRBJ1-1 TRBD1 TRBV10-3 AITKDRGTEAF
TRBJ2-4 - TRBV4-3 ASSRDLGDIQY
TRBJ1-5 - TRBV19 ASKSRQGNQPQH
TRBJ2-7 TRBD2 TRBV7-2 ASSQQTSGGALEQY
TRBJ1-1 - TRBV7-9 ASSLDTTEAF
TRBJ1-1 - TRBV27 ASRAGNTEAF
TRBJ1-2 - TRBV5-4 ASSLEWGGQYGGYT
TRBJ1-4 TRBD1 TRBV3-1/TRBV3-2 ASSLPGQGNEKLF
TRBJ2-5 - TRBV27 ASSLWRQETQY
TRBJ2-7 - TRBV19 ASRMGSEQY
TRBJ2-2 TRBD1 TRBV5-1 ASSAATGRNTGELF
TRBJ1-5 TRBD1 TRBV6-6 ASRWTGGNQPQH
TRBJ1-1 - TRBV15 ATSLATEAF
TRBJ2-7 - TRBV29-1 SASGTMGGGQY
TRBJ1-4 - TRBV18 ASSPRQANNEKLF
TRBJ2-7 TRBD2 TRBV7-9 ASSLLSSGVDEQY
TRBJ1-2 - TRBV7-2 ASSSEWNYGYT
TRBJ1-2 TRBD1 TRBV2 ASSRDSYYGYT
TRBJ1-6 TRBD1 TRBV7-9 ASSLAGTGTSPLH
TRBJ2-7 - TRBV5-1 ASSSGLYEQY
TRBJ2-7 - TRBV5-4 ASSFDRDSYEQY
TRBJ1-2 - TRBV3-1/TRBV3-2 ASSQLTGSGTNYGYT
TRBJ1-2 TRBD1 TRBV9 ASSPRAGQPNYGYT
TRBJ2-1 TRBD1 TRBV11-3 ASSLDGGQHYNEQF
TRBJ1-5 - TRBV6-6 ASSYRGGRDQPQH
TRBJ1-1 - TRBV6-6 ASRNGPSNAAF
TRBJ2-2 TRBD1 TRBV11-3 ASSGTGTGGTGELF